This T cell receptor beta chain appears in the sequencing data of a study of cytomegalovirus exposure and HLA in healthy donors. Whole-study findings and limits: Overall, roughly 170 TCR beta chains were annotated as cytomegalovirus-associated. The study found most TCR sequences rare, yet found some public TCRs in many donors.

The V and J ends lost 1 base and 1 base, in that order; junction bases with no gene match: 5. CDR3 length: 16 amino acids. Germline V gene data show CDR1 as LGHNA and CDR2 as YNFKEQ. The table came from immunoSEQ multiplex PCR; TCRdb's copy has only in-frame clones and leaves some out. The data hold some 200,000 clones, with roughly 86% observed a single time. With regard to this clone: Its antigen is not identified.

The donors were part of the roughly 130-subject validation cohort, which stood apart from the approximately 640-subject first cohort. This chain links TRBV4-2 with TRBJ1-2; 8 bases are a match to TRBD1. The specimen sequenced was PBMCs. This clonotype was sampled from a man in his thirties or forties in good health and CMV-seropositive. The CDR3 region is CASSQGGTGLNYGYTF. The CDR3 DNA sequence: TGTGCCAGCAGCCAAGGCGGGACAGGACTTAACTATGGCTACACCTTC.